This record looks at one T cell receptor (beta chain) sequence and its context. TCRdb reprocessed the RT-PCR reads with MiXCR, giving one entry per CDR3 protein. The data contain almost 700,000 distinct CDR3 sequences, approximately 15% of them singletons. This TCR derives from a female donor in good health, serving as a healthy control. The specimen was memory CD4+ T cells from blood.

As DNA, the CDR3 is TGTGCCATGAGCCTAAACACAGATACGCAGTATTTT. Protein sequence: CAMSLNTDTQYF. This sequence joins TRBV2 and TRBJ2-3, with D unresolved. V gave up 10 bases and J gave up 2 bases, with 10 bases separating them. This CDR3 contains 12 residues. Germline V CDR1 and CDR2: SNHLY, FYNNEI.